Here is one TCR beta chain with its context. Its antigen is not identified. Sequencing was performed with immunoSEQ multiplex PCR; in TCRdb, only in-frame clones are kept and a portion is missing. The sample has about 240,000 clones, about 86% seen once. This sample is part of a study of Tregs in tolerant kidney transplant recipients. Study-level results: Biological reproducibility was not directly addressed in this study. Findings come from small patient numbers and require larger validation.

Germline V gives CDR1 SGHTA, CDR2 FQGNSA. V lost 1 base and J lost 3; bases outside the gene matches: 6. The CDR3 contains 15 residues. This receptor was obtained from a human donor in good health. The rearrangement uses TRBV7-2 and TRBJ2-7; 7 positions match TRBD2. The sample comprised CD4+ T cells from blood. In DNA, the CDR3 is TGTGCCAGCAGCTTAGGCGGGAGTAGGTTCTACGAGCAGTACTTC. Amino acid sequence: CASSLGGSRFYEQYF.